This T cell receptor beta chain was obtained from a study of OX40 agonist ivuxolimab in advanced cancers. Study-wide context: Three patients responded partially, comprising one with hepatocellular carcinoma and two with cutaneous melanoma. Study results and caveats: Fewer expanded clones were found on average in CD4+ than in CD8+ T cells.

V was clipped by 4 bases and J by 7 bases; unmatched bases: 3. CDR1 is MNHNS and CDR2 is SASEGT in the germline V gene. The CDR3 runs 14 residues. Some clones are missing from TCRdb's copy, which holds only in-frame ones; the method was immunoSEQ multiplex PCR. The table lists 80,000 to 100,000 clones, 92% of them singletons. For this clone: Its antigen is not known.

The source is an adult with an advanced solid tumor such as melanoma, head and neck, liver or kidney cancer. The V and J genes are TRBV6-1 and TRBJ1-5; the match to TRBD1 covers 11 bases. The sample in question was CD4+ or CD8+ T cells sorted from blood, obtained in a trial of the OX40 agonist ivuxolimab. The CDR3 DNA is TGTGCCAGCAGTGTAGGACAGGGGGCACAGCCCCAGCATTTT. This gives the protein CASSVGQGAQPQHF.